This T cell receptor (beta chain) was profiled in a study of HIV-infected patients and healthy controls. Turning to the study itself: Total CDR3 counts per chain did not differ significantly between patients and controls.

V was pared by 4 bases and J by 6 bases, with 15 bases of the junction left unmatched. CDR3 length: 17 residues. Germline V gives CDR1 SEHNR, CDR2 FQNEAQ (reference sequence). The repertoire came from unfractionated whole blood and reflected all unsorted peripheral T cells. RNA came from 2 to 2.5 ml of peripheral blood. Enrolled donors were untreated HIV-infected adults about to begin antiretroviral therapy. This clonotype rates as medium-sized. Reverse transcription used roughly 450 ng RNA and constant-region primers for alpha and beta. Using multiplexing indices, alpha and beta chain libraries were generated apart by chain-specific third strand synthesis. All rearrangements within a chain used one primer pair; cDNA molecules carried barcodes. TCRdb itself ran the 5' RACE reads through MiXCR, one entry per CDR3 protein. The sample contains 4,000 or so distinct CDR3 sequences, 7.5% to 9% of which appear only once.

The sequence was collected from an adult with HIV infection. The sample in question was blood, obtained before antiretroviral therapy. This sequence joins TRBV7-9 and TRBJ1-1; TRBD1 matches at 9 bases. Here the CDR3 DNA reads TGTGCCAGCAGCTCCTCGCAACCAACAGGGGGCTACTCTGAAGCTTTCTTT. This gives the protein CASSSSQPTGGYSEAFF.